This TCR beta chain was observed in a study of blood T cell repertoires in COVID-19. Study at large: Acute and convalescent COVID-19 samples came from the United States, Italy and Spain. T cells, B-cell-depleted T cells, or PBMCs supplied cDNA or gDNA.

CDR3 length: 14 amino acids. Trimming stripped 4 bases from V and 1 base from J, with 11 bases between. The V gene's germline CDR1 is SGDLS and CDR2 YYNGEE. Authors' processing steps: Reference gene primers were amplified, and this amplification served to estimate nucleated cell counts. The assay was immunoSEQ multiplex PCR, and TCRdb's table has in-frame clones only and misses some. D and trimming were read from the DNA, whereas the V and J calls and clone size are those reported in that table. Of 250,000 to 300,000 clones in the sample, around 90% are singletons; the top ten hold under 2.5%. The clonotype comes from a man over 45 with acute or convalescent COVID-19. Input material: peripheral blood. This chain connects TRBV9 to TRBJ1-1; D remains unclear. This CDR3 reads CASSLSSWNTEAFF. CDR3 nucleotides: TGTGCCAGCAGCCTCTCGTCTTGGAACACTGAAGCTTTCTTT.